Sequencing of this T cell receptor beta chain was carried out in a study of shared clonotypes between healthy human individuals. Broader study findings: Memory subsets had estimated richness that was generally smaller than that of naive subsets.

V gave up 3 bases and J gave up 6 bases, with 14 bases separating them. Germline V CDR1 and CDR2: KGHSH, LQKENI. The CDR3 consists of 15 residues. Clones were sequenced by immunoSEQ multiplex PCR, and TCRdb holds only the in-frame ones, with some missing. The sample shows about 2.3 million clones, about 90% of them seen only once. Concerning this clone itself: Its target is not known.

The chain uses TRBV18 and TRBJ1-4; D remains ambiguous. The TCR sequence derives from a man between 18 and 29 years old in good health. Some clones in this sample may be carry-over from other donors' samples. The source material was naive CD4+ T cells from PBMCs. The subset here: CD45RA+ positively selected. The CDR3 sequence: CASSPGVKRDEKLFF. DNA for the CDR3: TGTGCCAGCTCACCTGGGGTAAAACGGGATGAAAAACTGTTTTTT.